These 5 T cell receptor beta chains were sequenced from one sample in a study of spatial heterogeneity in lung cancer. TCRdb re-called the 5' RACE reads through MiXCR, storing one row per CDR3 protein. The sample records roughly 9,700 distinct CDR3 sequences, roughly 3.9% being singletons. As for time point: blood taken at disease recurrence. The study sequenced unsorted whole RNA from tumor, nontumor lung or frozen PBMC. Here the sequenced sample was PBMCs, taken at recurrence. The receptors were gathered from a female donor with early-stage non-small cell lung cancer.

As regards this clonotype: In a library made to pick up alpha chains, this beta chain is a stray read with a size that means little. The chain links TRBV20-1 to TRBJ2-2; maybe TRBD2 (7 bases). The CDR3 is made up of 14 amino acids. CDR1 DFQATT and CDR2 SNEGSKA come from the germline V gene (reference sequence). Trimming pared 3 bases from V and 5 bases from J, leaving 13 bases between. CDR3 sequence: CSASGGPGTGELFF. CDR3 nucleotides: TGCAGTGCTAGCGGGGGGCCCGGAACCGGGGAGCTGTTTTTT.

This clonotype was counted ten times or more. With the library built for alpha chains, this beta chain is off target and its frequency is not meaningful. The genes are TRBV7-3 and TRBJ2-1; D is undetermined. Germline assignment: CDR1 SGHTA and CDR2 FQGTGA. The CDR3 length is 14 residues. V was pared by 5 bases and J by 0 bases, with 8 bases between. CDR3 DNA: TGTGCCAGCAGCCCCAGACGCTCCTACAATGAGCAGTTCTTC. Its protein is CASSPRRSYNEQFF.

This clonotype was detected many times. This beta chain is off target for a library built for alpha chains, so its abundance means little. The rearrangement uses TRBV28 and TRBJ1-5; 10 nucleotides line up with TRBD1. Trimming took 5 bases from V and 4 from J; bases not matched to a gene: 8. The CDR3 has 16 amino acids. Germline CDR1 reads MDHEN; CDR2 reads SYDVKM. The CDR3 loop reads CASSHPRTGGNQPQHF. In DNA form, the CDR3 reads TGTGCCAGCAGTCACCCGAGGACAGGGGGGAATCAGCCCCAGCATTTT.

In its sample, this clonotype ranks as medium-sized. This beta chain represents an off-target read in a library built for alpha chains; its size is of limited meaning. The V gene is TRBV7-2, the J gene TRBJ1-2; D gene unclear. The CDR3 sequence is 15 residues long. Trimming cost V 2 bases and J 5 bases, with 15 bases left between them. Looked up from germline, CDR1 is SGHTA and CDR2 is FQGNSA. The CDR3 sequence is CASSLSTAGGYGYTF. Written as DNA, the CDR3 is TGTGCCAGCAGCTTATCTACGGCCGGCGGGTATGGCTACACCTTC.

This clonotype was observed many times. A library made for alpha chains picked up this beta chain off target, so its size means little. The rearrangement uses TRBV29-1 and TRBJ1-3; 8 bases line up with TRBD1. Germline CDR1 SQVTM, CDR2 ANQGSEA. The CDR3 length is 13 residues. Trimming took 5 bases from V and 8 from J; bases not matched to a gene: 8. For the CDR3, the DNA is TGCAGCGTTCAATCTCAGGGGGCTCACACCATATATTTT. Translation: CSVQSQGAHTIYF. The full variable domain, with the rest looked up from reference TRBV29-1 and TRBJ1-3, is SAVISQKPSRDICQRGTSLTIQCQVDSQVTMMFWYRQQPGQSLTLIATANQGSEATYESGFVIDKFPISRPNLTFSTLTVSNMSPEDSSIYLCSVQSQGAHTIYFGEGSWLTVV.